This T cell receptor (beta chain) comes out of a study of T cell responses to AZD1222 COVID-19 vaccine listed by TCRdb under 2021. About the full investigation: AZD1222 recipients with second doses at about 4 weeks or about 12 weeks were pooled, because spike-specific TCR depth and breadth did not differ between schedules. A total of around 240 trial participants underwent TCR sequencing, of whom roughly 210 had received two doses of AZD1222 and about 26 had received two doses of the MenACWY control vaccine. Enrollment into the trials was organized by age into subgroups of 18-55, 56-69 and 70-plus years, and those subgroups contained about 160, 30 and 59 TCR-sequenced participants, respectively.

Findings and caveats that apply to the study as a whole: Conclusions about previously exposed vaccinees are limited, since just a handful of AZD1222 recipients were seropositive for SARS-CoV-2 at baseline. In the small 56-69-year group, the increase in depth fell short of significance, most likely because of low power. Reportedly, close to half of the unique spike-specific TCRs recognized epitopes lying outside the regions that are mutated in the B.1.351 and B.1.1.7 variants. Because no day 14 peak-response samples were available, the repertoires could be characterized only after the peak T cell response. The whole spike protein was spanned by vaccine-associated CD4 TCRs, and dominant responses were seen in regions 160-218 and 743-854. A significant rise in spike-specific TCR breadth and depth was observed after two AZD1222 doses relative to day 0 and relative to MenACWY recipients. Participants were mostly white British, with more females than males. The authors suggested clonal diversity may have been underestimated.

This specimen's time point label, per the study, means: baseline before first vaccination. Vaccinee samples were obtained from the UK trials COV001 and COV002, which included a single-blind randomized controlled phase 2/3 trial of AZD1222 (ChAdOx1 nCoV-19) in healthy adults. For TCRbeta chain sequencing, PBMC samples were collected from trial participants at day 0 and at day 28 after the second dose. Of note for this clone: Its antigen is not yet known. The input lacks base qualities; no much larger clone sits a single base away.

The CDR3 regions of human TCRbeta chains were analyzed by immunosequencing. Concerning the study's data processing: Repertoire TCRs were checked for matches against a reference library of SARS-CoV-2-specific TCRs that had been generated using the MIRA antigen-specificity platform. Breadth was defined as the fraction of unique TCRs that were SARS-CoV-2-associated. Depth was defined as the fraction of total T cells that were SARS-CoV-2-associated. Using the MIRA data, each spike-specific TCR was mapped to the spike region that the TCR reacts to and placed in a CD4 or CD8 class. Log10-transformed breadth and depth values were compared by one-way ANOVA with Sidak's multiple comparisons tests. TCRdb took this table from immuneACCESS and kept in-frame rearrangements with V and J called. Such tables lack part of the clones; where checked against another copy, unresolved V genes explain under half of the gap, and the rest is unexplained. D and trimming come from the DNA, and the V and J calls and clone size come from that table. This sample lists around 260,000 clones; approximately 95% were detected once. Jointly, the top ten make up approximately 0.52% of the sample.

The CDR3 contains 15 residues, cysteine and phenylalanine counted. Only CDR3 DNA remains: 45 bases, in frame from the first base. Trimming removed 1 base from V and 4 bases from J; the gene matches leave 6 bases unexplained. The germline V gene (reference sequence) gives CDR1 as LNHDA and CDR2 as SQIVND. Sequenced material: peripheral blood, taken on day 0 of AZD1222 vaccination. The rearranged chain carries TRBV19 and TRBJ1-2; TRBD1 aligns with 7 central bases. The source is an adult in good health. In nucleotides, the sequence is TGTGCCAGTAGTATAGGCTCGACAGGGAGCTATGGCTACACCTTC. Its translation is CASSIGSTGSYGYTF.